Listed below are T cell receptor beta chains from one sample, sequenced in a study of T cell clones after liver transplantation. Sequencing was performed with immunoSEQ multiplex PCR; in TCRdb, only in-frame clones are kept and a portion is missing. Here the sample spans some 80,000 clones, 80% to 85% being singletons. The sample here was CD4+ T cells from blood, taken about 50 months after liver transplant. The receptor set was obtained from a human patient who received a liver transplant. Some T cells may have originated in the graft donor. CDR3s include the opening cysteine and the closing phenylalanine or tryptophan. A D gene is named only where the DNA matches it firmly. Expanded clones are given a class, and other clones once, few, many or no size at all.

>-|TRBJ2-7|TRBV5-5|-|15
CASSFGLGLSVEQYF
TGTGCCAGCAGCTTTGGATTGGGACTCTCGGTCGAGCAGTACTTC
>-|TRBJ2-7|TRBV7-9|TRBD1|14
CASSLVDRGDEQYF
TGTGCCAGCAGCTTAGTTGACAGGGGGGACGAGCAGTACTTC
>-|TRBJ2-3|TRBV11-2|TRBD2|15
CASGILAGPTDTQYF
TGTGCCAGCGGCATACTAGCGGGGCCCACAGATACGCAGTATTTT
>-|TRBJ1-2|TRBV30|-|15
CAWSVQFRGGGGYTF
TGTGCCTGGAGTGTACAGTTTCGGGGGGGTGGTGGCTACACCTTC
>-|TRBJ2-2|TRBV7-2|-|14
CASSGLRYTGELFF
TGTGCCAGCAGCGGACTGAGATACACCGGGGAGCTGTTTTTT
>-|TRBJ1-2|TRBV7-2|-|15
CASSTRRPGVDGYTF
TGTGCCAGCAGCACGAGGCGGCCAGGGGTGGATGGCTACACCTTC
>-|TRBJ2-5|TRBV7-3|TRBD2|17
CASSPQGLAGEAETQYF
TGTGCCAGCAGCCCCCAGGGACTAGCGGGAGAGGCAGAGACCCAGTACTTC
>once|TRBJ2-7|TRBV5-6|TRBD1|15
CASSMGGQGKDEQYF
TGTGCCAGCAGCATGGGGGGACAGGGGAAAGACGAGCAGTACTTC
>-|TRBJ2-7|TRBV4-1|TRBD2|16
CASSFLGGSSSYEQYF
TGCGCCAGCAGCTTCCTGGGAGGGTCCAGCTCCTACGAGCAGTACTTC
>-|TRBJ1-1|TRBV18|-|13
CASSPQEGTEAFF
TGTGCCAGCTCACCACAGGAGGGCACTGAAGCTTTCTTT
>-|TRBJ1-2|TRBV9|-|14
CASSIHGEDYGYTF
TGTGCCAGCAGTATTCACGGGGAGGACTATGGCTACACCTTC
>-|TRBJ1-3|TRBV7-2|-|12
CASRTPNYTIYF
TGTGCCAGCAGGACTCCTAACTACACCATATATTTT
>-|TRBJ2-1|TRBV7-3|-|14
CASSPGQKYNEQFF
TGTGCCAGCAGCCCGGGACAAAAGTACAATGAGCAGTTCTTC
>-|TRBJ2-5|TRBV15|TRBD2|14
CATSRGLAGETQYF
TGTGCCACCAGCAGAGGACTAGCGGGAGAGACCCAGTACTTC
>-|TRBJ2-7|TRBV5-6|-|13
CASSYSGSYEQYF
TGTGCCAGCAGCTACTCAGGTTCCTACGAGCAGTACTTC
>few|TRBJ1-2|TRBV11-2|-|12
CASSLDGRGYTF
TGTGCCAGCAGCTTAGACGGCCGTGGCTACACCTTC
>-|TRBJ1-4|TRBV2|TRBD1|15
CASRDRGLSNEKLFF
TGTGCCAGCAGGGACAGGGGGCTGAGTAATGAAAAACTGTTTTTT
>-|TRBJ2-3|TRBV28|-|13
CASTLPSTDTQYF
TGTGCCAGCACGTTGCCTAGCACAGATACGCAGTATTTT
>few|TRBJ1-2|TRBV9|-|14
CASSALKGSYGYTF
TGTGCCAGCAGCGCCCTTAAGGGGTCATATGGCTACACCTTC
>-|TRBJ1-2|TRBV13|TRBD1|15
CASSSRQGRTYGYTF
TGTGCCAGCAGCTCTCGACAGGGGCGCACCTATGGCTACACCTTC
>once|TRBJ1-5|TRBV7-2|-|13
CASSLGWSQPQHF
TGTGCCAGCAGCTTAGGTTGGAGTCAGCCCCAGCATTTT
>once|TRBJ2-2|TRBV14|-|14
CASRLRSGTGELFF
TGTGCCAGCAGATTGAGGTCGGGGACCGGGGAGCTGTTTTTT
>-|TRBJ2-3|TRBV5-1|TRBD2|16
CASSLRGRGDTDTQYF
TGCGCCAGCAGCTTGCGCGGGAGGGGGGACACAGATACGCAGTATTTT
>-|TRBJ2-1|TRBV7-3|TRBD2|17
CASSLRDGDYGYNEQFF
TGTGCCAGCAGCTTAAGAGACGGGGACTATGGCTACAATGAGCAGTTCTTC
>-|TRBJ2-3|TRBV7-3|-|13
CASSFSPSDTQYF
TGTGCCAGCAGCTTTAGTCCTTCAGATACGCAGTATTTT
>-|TRBJ1-5|TRBV19|-|14
CASGGGGADQPQHF
TGTGCCAGTGGGGGTGGGGGGGCAGATCAGCCCCAGCATTTT
>-|TRBJ2-2|TRBV6-5|-|14
CASRIPGGTGELFF
TGTGCCAGCAGGATCCCTGGGGGCACCGGGGAGCTGTTTTTT
>-|TRBJ2-6|TRBV18|-|16
CASSPKTHSGANVLTF
TGTGCCAGCTCACCCAAGACACACTCTGGGGCCAACGTCCTGACTTTC
>-|TRBJ2-7|TRBV11-3|TRBD2|15
CASSFLWSGAYEQYF
TGTGCCAGCAGCTTCCTTTGGAGCGGGGCCTACGAGCAGTACTTC
>once|TRBJ1-5|TRBV4-3|-|15
CASSQFVYSNQPQHF
TGCGCCAGCAGCCAATTCGTTTATAGCAATCAGCCCCAGCATTTT
>-|TRBJ1-4|TRBV6-8|TRBD1|18
CASSWGQGLSCGCEKLFF
TGTGCCAGCAGTTGGGGACAGGGTTTAAGTTGCGGATGTGAAAAACTGTTTTTT
>-|TRBJ1-5|TRBV28|TRBD1|16
CASSSIRDRERQPQHF
TGTGCCAGCAGTTCCATCCGGGACAGGGAGCGTCAGCCCCAGCATTTT
>-|TRBJ1-2|TRBV28|-|16
CASSPPTYRKFGGYTF
TGTGCCAGCAGTCCCCCGACGTATCGTAAATTTGGGGGCTACACCTTC
>-|TRBJ1-1|TRBV6-6|-|13
CASTDASFAEAFF
TGTGCCAGCACCGATGCCTCCTTTGCTGAAGCTTTCTTT
>-|TRBJ1-2|TRBV6-5|-|12
CASSSAFYGYTF
TGTGCCAGCAGTTCCGCGTTCTATGGCTACACCTTC
>-|TRBJ2-1|TRBV7-3|TRBD2|14
CASSLTGGPDEQFF
TGTGCCAGCAGCTTAACGGGAGGGCCCGATGAGCAGTTCTTC
>-|TRBJ2-3|TRBV28|-|15
CASSPRGASTDTQYF
TGTGCCAGCAGTCCACGGGGTGCGAGCACAGATACGCAGTATTTT
>-|TRBJ1-5|TRBV28|TRBD1|16
CASKKGGQAYNQPQHF
TGTGCCAGCAAAAAAGGGGGACAGGCTTACAATCAGCCCCAGCATTTT
>-|TRBJ2-3|TRBV29-1|TRBD2|15
CSVDASGIGTDTQYF
TGCAGCGTTGATGCTAGCGGGATCGGCACAGATACGCAGTATTTT
>-|TRBJ1-1|TRBV18|-|13
CASSLGLQTEAFF
TGTGCCAGCTCGTTGGGTCTCCAGACTGAAGCTTTCTTT
>-|TRBJ2-3|TRBV7-2|-|11
CASSPLSTQYF
TGTGCCAGCAGCCCCTTGAGTACGCAGTATTTT
>-|TRBJ2-7|TRBV6-5|-|10
CASGPGGQYF
TGTGCCAGCGGTCCGGGTGGGCAGTACTTC
>-|TRBJ2-7|TRBV6-5|TRBD2|15
CASSIQAGATNEQYF
TGTGCCAGCAGTATCCAAGCGGGGGCAACCAACGAGCAGTACTTC
>-|TRBJ1-4|TRBV7-9|-|16
CASSSFDGGRGEKLFF
TGTGCCAGCAGCTCCTTCGACGGTGGTCGCGGTGAAAAACTGTTTTTT
>-|TRBJ2-3|TRBV18|TRBD2|15
CASSPPLAGGDTQYF
TGTGCCAGCTCTCCGCCTCTGGCGGGAGGAGATACGCAGTATTTT